A selection of T cell receptor beta chains follows, all from one sample in a study of post-analysis software for immune sequencing data. TCRdb reanalysed the PCR reads using MiXCR and keeps one entry per CDR3 protein. The table has 750,000 to 950,000 distinct CDR3 sequences, approximately 53% seen once; the top ten hold 4.6%. The sequenced material came from blood. Receptor source: a girl aged 10 to 17 with multiple sclerosis. CDR3s include the opening cysteine and the closing phenylalanine or tryptophan. Each record gives: V gene, J gene, D gene, clone size, CDR3 DNA, CDR3 protein. A D gene is named only where the DNA matches it firmly. Clone sizes are given selectively: once, few, many, or a class where the clone is expanded.

v_gene: TRBV7-2
j_gene: TRBJ2-5
d_gene: .
abundance: .
CDR3nt: TGTGCCAGCAGCTTACCGGGGTCTAAAAGGGGGACCCAGTACTTC
CDR3aa: CASSLPGSKRGTQYF

v_gene: TRBV7-2
j_gene: TRBJ2-6
d_gene: .
abundance: few
CDR3nt: TGTGCCAGCAAGGGGGGTCACTCTGGGGCCAACGTCCTGACTTTC
CDR3aa: CASKGGHSGANVLTF

v_gene: TRBV4-1
j_gene: TRBJ2-4
d_gene: .
abundance: once
CDR3nt: TGCGCCAGCAGCCAAGTCCTGAACAACATTCAGTACTTC
CDR3aa: CASSQVLNNIQYF

v_gene: TRBV5-5
j_gene: TRBJ2-5
d_gene: TRBD1
abundance: .
CDR3nt: TGTGCCAGCAGCTTTGGGACAGGGGGCATGGGGGAGACCCAGTACTTC
CDR3aa: CASSFGTGGMGETQYF

v_gene: TRBV29-1
j_gene: TRBJ1-2
d_gene: TRBD1
abundance: once
CDR3nt: TGCAGCGTAAGAGACAGGGGCGGCTATGGCTACACCTTC
CDR3aa: CSVRDRGGYGYTF

v_gene: TRBV29-1
j_gene: TRBJ2-5
d_gene: TRBD1
abundance: .
CDR3nt: TGCAGCGTTGCATGGGACAGGGGCTTCCAAGAGACCCAGTACTTC
CDR3aa: CSVAWDRGFQETQYF

v_gene: TRBV5-1
j_gene: TRBJ1-1
d_gene: TRBD1
abundance: once
CDR3nt: TGCGCCAGCAGCTTGTCCAGGGGGGCCGTGAACACTGAAGCTTTCTTT
CDR3aa: CASSLSRGAVNTEAFF

v_gene: TRBV29-1
j_gene: TRBJ1-2
d_gene: .
abundance: .
CDR3nt: TGCAGCGGCCGGACGGACCCGGCCTATGGCTACACCTTC
CDR3aa: CSGRTDPAYGYTF

v_gene: TRBV5-1
j_gene: TRBJ1-1
d_gene: .
abundance: once
CDR3nt: TGCGCCAGCCGCCAGATTATGAACACTGAAGCTTTCTTT
CDR3aa: CASRQIMNTEAFF

v_gene: TRBV29-1
j_gene: TRBJ2-1
d_gene: TRBD1
abundance: few
CDR3nt: TGCAGCGTGGGGTTTCGGACAGGCATTGACAATGAGCAGTTCTTC
CDR3aa: CSVGFRTGIDNEQFF

v_gene: TRBV3-1
j_gene: TRBJ2-1
d_gene: TRBD2
abundance: .
CDR3nt: TGTGCCAGCAGCCAAGCACTAGCGAATGAGCAGTTCTTC
CDR3aa: CASSQALANEQFF

v_gene: TRBV7-8
j_gene: TRBJ2-2
d_gene: TRBD1
abundance: .
CDR3nt: TGTGCCAGCAGCTTAGAGGACAGGGGCACCGGGGAGCTGTTTTTT
CDR3aa: CASSLEDRGTGELFF

v_gene: TRBV12-3/TRBV12-4
j_gene: TRBJ2-6
d_gene: .
abundance: .
CDR3nt: TGTGCCAGCAGTTTAGCGTCAGGGGGGTCCGGGGCCAACGTCCTGACTTTC
CDR3aa: CASSLASGGSGANVLTF